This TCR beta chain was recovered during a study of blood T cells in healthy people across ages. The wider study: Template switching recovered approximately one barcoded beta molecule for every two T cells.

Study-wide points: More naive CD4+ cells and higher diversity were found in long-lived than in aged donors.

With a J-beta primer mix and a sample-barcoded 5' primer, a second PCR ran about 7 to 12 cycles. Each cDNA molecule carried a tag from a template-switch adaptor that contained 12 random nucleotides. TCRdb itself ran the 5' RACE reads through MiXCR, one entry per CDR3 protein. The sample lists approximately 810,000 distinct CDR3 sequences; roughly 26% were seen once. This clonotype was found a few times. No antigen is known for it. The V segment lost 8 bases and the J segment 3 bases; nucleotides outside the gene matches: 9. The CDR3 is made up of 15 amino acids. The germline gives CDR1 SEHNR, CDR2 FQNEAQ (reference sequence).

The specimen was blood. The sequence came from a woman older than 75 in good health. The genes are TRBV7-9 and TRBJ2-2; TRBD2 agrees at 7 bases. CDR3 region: CASQKTSWDTGELFF. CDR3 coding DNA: TGTGCCAGCCAAAAGACTAGCTGGGACACCGGGGAGCTGTTTTTT.